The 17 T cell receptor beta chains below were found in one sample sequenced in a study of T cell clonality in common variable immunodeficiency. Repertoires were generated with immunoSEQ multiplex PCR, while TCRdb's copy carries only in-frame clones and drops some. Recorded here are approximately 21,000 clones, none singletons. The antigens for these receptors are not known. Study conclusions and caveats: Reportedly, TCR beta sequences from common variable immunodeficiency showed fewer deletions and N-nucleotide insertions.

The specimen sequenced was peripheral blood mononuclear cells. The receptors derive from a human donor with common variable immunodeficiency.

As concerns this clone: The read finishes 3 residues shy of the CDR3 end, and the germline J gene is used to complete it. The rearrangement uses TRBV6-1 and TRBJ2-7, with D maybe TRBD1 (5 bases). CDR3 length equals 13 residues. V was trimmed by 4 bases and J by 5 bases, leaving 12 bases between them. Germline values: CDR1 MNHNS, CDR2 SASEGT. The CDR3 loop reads CASSVAGHNEQYF. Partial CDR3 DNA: TGTGCCAGCAGTGTCGCAGGGCACAACGAG.

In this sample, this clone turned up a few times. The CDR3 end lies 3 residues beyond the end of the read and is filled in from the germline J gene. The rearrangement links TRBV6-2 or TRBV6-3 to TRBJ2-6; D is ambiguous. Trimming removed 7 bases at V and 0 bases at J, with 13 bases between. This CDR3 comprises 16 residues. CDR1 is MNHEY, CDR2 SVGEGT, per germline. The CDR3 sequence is CASTQLVASGANVLTF. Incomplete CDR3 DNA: TGTGCCAGCACCCAGCTGGTAGCCTCTGGGGCCAACGTC.

CDR3: CASSEELAALNTEAFF. The sequenced CDR3 bases are TGTGCCAGCAGTGAAGAACTAGCCGCTCTGAACACTGAA. V is TRBV6-1 and J is TRBJ1-1; the D is unclear. The CDR3 end is not reached by the read, which stops 3 residues before it; the germline J gene fills it in. Trimming cost V 1 base and J 0 bases, with 12 bases left between them. The germline CDR1 and CDR2 sequences are MNHNS and SASEGT. The CDR3 runs 16 residues.

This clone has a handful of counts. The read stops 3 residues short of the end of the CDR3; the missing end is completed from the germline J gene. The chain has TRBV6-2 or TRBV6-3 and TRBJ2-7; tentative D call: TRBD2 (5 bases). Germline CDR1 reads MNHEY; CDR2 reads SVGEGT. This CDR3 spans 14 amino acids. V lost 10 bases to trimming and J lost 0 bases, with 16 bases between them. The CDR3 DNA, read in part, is TGTGCCACCATGCCTCAGCGGAGCTCCTACGAG. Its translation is CATMPQRSSYE. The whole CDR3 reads CATMPQRSSYEQYF.

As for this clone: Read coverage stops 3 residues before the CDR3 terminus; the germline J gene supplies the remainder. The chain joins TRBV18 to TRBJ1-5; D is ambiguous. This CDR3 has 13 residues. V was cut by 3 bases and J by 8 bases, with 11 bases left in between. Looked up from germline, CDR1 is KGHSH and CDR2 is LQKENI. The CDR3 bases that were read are TGTGCCAGCTCACCCACAATTTACGAGCCC. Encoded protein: CASSPTIYEP. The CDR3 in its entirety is CASSPTIYEPQHF.

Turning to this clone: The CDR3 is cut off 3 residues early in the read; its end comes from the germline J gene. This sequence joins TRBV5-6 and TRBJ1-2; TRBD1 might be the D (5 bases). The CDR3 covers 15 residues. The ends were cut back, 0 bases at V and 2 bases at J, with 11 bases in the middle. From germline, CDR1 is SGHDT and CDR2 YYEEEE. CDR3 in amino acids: CASSLGSGENYGYTF. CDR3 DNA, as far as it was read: TGTGCCAGCAGCTTGGGTTCGGGGGAAAACTATGGC. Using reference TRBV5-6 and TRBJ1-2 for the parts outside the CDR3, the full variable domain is DAGVTQSPTHLIKTRGQQVTLRCSPKSGHDTVSWYQQALGQGPQFIFQYYEEEERQRGNFPDRFSGHQFPNYSSELNVNALLLGDSALYLCASSLGSGENYGYTFGSGTRLTVV.

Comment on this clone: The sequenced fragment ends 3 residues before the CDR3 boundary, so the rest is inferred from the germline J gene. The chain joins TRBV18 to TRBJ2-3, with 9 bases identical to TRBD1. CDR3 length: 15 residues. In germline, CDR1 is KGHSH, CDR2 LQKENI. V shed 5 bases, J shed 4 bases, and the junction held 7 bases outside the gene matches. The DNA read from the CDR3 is TGTGCCAGCTCAAAGGGAGACAGGGGGTCAGATACG. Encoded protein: CASSKGDRGSDT. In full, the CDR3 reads CASSKGDRGSDTQYF.

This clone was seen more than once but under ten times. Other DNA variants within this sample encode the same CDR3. Incomplete CDR3 DNA: TGTGCCAGTAGTCTCCGGACAGGGGGGTGGGATGAG. Translating it yields CASSLRTGGWDE. The entire CDR3 protein is CASSLRTGGWDEQFF. The chain links TRBV19 to TRBJ2-1, with 10 bases fitting TRBD1. The read ends 3 residues shy of where the CDR3 ends; the end is completed using the germline J gene. The CDR3 consists of 15 residues. Per germline, CDR1 LNHDA and CDR2 SQIVND (reference sequence). The ends lost 5 bases at V and 8 bases at J; junction bases unmatched: 9.

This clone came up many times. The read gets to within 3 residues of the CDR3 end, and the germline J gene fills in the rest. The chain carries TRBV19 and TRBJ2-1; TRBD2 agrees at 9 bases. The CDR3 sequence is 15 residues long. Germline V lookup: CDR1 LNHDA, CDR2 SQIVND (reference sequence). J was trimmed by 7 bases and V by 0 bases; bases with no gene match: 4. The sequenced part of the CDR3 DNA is TGTGCCAGTAGTATAGATCTTGGACTAGCGAATGAG. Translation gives CASSIDLGLANE. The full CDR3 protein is CASSIDLGLANEQFF.

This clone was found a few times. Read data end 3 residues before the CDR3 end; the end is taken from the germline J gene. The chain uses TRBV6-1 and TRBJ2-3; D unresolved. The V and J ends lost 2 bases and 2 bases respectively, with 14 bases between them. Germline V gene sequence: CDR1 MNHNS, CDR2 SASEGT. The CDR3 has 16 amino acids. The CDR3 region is CASSENLLLITDTQYF. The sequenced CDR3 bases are TGTGCCAGCAGTGAAAACCTCCTACTTATCACAGATACG.

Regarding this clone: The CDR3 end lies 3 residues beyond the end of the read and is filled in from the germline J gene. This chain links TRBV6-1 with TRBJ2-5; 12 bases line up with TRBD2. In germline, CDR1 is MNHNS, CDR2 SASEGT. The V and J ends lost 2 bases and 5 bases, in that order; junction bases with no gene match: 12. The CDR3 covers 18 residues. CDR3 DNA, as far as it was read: TGTGCCAGCAGTGAATTCTCGGCTAGCGGGGGGGCGAGGGAGACC. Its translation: CASSEFSASGGARET. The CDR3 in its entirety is CASSEFSASGGARETQYF.

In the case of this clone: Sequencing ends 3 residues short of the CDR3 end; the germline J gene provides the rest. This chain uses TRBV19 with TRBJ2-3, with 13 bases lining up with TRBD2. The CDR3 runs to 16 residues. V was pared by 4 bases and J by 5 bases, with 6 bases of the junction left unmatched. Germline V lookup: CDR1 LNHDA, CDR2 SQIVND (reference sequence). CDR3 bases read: TGTGCCAGTAGTACCTGGACTAGCGGGAGAGAAGATACG. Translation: CASSTWTSGREDT. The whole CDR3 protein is CASSTWTSGREDTQYF.

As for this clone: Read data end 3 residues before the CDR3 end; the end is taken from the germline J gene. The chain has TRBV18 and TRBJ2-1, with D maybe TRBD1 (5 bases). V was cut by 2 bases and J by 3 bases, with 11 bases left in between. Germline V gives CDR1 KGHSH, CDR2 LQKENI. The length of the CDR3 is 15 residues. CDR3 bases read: TGTGCCAGCTCACCAATCCAGGGATACTACAATGAG. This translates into CASSPIQGYYNE. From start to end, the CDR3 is CASSPIQGYYNEQFF.

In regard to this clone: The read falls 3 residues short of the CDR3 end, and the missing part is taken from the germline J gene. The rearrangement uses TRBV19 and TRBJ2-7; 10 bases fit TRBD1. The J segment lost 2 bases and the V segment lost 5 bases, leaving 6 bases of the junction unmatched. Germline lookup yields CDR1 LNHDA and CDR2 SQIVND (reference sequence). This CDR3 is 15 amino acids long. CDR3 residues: CASSPGTGATYEQYF. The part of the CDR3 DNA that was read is TGTGCCAGTAGTCCGGGGACAGGGGCGACCTACGAG.

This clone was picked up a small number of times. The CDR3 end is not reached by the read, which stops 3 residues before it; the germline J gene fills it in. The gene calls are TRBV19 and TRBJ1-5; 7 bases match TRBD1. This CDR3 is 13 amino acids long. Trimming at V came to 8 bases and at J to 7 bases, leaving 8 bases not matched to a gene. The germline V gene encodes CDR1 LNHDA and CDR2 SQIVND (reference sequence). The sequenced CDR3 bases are TGTGCCAGTTCTCAAACAGGGGAACAGCCC. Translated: CASSQTGEQP. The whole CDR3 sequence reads CASSQTGEQPQHF.

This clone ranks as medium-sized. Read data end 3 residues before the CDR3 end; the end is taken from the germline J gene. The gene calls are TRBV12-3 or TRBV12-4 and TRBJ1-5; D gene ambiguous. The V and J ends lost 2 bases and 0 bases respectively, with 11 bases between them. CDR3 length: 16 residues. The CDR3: CASSLTRLDSNQPQHF. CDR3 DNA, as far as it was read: TGTGCCAGCAGTTTAACAAGGCTAGATAGCAATCAGCCC.

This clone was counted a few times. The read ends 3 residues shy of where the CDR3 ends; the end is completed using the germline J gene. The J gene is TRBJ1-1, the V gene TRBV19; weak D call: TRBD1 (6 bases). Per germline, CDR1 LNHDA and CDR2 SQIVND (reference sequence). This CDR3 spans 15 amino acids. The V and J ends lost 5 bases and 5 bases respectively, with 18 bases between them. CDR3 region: CASSEQRGRGTEAFF. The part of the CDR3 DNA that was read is TGTGCCAGTAGTGAACAGAGAGGGAGGGGGACTGAA.